This T cell receptor (beta chain) came from a study of shared T cell receptors in the human thymus. With 5 bases clipped from V and 0 bases from J, the junction kept 5 bases outside the gene matches. Looked up from germline, CDR1 is MNHNS and CDR2 is SASEGT. The CDR3 consists of 15 residues. Clones were sequenced by immunoSEQ multiplex PCR, and TCRdb holds only the in-frame ones, with some missing. The data hold approximately 490,000 clones, with around 78% observed a single time. These same records also appear under a second study, on human thymus T cells. From that second work: Resected material from corrective heart surgery provided the thymus tissue analysed. Biased V and J segment usage appeared in thymus and peripheral blood.

Specimen: thymocytes. The J gene is TRBJ2-3, the V gene TRBV6-1, with TRBD1 matching 7 bases. The receptor's source is a boy under two years old with a congenital heart defect. The CDR3 DNA is TGTGCCAGCAGTTCCGGGACAGCTAGCACAGATACGCAGTATTTT. The encoded protein is CASSSGTASTDTQYF.